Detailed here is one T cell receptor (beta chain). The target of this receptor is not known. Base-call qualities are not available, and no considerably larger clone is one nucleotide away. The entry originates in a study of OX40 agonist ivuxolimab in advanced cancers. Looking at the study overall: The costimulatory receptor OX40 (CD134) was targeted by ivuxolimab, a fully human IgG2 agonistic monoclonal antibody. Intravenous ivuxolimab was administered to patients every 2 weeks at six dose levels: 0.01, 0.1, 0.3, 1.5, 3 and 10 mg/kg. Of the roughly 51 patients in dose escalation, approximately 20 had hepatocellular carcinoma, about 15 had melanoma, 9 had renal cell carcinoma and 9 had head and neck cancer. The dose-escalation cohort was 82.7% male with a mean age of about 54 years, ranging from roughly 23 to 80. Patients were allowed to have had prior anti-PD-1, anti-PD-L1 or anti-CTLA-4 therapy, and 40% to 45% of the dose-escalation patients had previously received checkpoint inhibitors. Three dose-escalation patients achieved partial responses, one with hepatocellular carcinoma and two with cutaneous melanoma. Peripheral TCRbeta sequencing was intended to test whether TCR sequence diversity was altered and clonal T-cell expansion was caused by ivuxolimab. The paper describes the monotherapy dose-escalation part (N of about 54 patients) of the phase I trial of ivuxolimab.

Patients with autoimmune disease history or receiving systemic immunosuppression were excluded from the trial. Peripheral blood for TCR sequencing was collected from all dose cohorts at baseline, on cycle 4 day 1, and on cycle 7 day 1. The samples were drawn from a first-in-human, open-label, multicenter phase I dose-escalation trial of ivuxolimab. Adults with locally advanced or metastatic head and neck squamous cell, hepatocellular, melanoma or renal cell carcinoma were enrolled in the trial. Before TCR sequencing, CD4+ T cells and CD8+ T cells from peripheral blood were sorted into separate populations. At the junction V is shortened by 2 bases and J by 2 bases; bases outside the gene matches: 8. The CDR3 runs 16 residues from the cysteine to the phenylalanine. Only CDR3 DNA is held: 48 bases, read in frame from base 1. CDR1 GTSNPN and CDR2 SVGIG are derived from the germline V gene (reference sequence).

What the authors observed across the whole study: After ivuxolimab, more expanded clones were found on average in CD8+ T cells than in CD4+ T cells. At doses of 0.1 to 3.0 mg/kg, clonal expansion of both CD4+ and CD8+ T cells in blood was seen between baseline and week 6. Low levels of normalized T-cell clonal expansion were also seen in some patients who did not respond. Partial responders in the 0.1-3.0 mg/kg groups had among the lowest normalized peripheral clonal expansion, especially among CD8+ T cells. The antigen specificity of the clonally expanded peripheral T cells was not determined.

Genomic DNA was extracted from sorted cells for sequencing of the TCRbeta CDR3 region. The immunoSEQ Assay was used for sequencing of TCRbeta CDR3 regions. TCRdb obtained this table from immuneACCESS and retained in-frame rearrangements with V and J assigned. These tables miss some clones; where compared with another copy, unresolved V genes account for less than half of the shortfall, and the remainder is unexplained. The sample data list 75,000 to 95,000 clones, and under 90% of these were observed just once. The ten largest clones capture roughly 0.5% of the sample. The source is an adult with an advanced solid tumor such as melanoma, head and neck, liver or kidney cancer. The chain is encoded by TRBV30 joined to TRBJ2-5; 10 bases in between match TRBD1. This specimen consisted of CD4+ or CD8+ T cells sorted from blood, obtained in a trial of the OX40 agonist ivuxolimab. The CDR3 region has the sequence CAWSPPRGQGQETQYF. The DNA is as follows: TGTGCCTGGAGTCCCCCGAGGGGACAGGGGCAAGAGACCCAGTACTTC. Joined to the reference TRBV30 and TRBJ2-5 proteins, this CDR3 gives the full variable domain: SQTIHQWPATLVQPVGSPLSLECTVEGTSNPNLYWYRQAAGRGLQLLFYSVGIGQISSEVPQNLSASRPQDRQFILSSKKLLLSDSGFYLCAWSPPRGQGQETQYFGPGTRLLVL.